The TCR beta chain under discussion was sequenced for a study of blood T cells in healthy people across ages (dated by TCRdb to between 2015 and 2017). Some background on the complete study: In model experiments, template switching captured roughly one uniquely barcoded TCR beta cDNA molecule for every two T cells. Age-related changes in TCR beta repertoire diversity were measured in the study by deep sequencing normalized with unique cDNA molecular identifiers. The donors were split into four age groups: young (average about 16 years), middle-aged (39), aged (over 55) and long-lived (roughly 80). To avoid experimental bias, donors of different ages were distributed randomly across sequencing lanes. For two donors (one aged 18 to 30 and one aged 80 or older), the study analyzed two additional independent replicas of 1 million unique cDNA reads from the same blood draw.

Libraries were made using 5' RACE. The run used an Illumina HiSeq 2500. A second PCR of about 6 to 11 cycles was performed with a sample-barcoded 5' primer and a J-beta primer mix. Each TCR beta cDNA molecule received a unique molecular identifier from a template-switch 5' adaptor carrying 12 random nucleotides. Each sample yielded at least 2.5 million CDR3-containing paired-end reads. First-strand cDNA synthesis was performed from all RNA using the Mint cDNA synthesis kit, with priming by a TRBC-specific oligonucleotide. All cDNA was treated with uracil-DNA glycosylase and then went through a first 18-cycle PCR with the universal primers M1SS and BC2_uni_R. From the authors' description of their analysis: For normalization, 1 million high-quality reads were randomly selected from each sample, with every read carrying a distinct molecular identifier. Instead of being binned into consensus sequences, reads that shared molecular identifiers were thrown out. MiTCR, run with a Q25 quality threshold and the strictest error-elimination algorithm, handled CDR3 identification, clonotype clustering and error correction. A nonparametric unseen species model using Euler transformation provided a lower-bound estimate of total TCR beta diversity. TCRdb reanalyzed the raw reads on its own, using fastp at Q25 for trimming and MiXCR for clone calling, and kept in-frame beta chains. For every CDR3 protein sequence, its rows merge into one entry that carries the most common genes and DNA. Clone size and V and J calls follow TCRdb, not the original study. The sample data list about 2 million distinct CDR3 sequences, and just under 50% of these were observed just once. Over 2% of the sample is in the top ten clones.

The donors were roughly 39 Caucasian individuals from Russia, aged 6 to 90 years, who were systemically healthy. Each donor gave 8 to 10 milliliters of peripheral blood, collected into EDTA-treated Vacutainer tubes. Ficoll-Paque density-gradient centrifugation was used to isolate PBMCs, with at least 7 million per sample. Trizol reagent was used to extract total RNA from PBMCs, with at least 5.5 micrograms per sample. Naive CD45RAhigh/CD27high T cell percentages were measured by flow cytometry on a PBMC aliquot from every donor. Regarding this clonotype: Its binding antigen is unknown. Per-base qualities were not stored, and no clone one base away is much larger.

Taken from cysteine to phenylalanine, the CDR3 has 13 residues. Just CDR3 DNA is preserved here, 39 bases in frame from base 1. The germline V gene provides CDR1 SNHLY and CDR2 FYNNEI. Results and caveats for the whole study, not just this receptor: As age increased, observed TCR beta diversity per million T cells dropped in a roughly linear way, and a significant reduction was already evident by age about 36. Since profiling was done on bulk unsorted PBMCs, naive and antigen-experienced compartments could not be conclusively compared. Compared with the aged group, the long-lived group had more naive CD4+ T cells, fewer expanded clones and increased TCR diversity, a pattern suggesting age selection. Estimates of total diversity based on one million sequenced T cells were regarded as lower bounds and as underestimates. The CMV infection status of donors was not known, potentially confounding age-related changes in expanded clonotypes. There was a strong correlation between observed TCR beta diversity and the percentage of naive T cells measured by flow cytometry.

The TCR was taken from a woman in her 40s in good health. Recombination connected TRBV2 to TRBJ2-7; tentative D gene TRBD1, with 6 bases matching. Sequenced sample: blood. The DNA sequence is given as TGTGCGACCCACAGGGAATCGTACAATGAGCAGTACTTC. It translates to CATHRESYNEQYF.